These 13 T cell receptor beta chains were sequenced from one sample in a study of blood T cell repertoires in COVID-19. Using immunoSEQ multiplex PCR, the repertoire was profiled, and TCRdb retains in-frame clones only, with some absent. The sample yields roughly 280,000 clones, 86% seen once. The sequencing input was peripheral blood. The receptors were gathered from a young man with active or convalescent COVID-19.

The chain recombines TRBV9 with TRBJ2-1, with a tentative D call TRBD1 (8 bases). The V gene lost 5 bases and the J gene lost 3 bases, with 15 bases spanning the gap. Germline V gene sequence: CDR1 SGDLS, CDR2 YYNGEE. CDR3 length: 15 amino acids. The CDR3 spells CASREAGQDYNEQFF. The DNA for the CDR3 is TGTGCCAGCAGAGAAGCGGGACAGGACTACAATGAGCAGTTCTTC.

The gene calls are TRBV5-4 and TRBJ1-4; 12 positions match TRBD1. Germline V gives CDR1 SGHNT, CDR2 YYREEE (reference sequence). The CDR3 length is 15 residues. J gave up 11 bases and V 4 bases, and 9 bases lay outside the gene matches. CDR3 region: CASSGTGTGGEKLFF. For the CDR3, the DNA is TGTGCCAGCAGCGGAACCGGGACAGGGGGCGAGAAACTGTTTTTT. Together with reference TRBV5-4 and TRBJ1-4, the CDR3 gives the full variable domain: ETGVTQSPTHLIKTRGQQVTLRCSSQSGHNTVSWYQQALGQGPQFIFQYYREEENGRGNFPPRFSGLQFPNYSSELNVNALELDDSALYLCASSGTGTGGEKLFFGSGTQLSVL.

This clone was counted a few times. The genes are TRBV7-9 and TRBJ1-2; 7 bases agree with TRBD1. The V gene end was trimmed by 5 bases and the J gene end by 4 bases; junction bases not matched to a gene: 4. The CDR3 contains 13 residues. Germline V CDR1 and CDR2: SEHNR, FQNEAQ (reference sequence). CDR3 sequence (DNA): TGTGCCAGCAGCCCGGGGACAGTCTATGGCTACACCTTC. Translated, it gives CASSPGTVYGYTF.

The rearrangement links TRBV6-6 to TRBJ1-5, with TRBD1 identical over 7 bases. J gave up 5 bases and V 6 bases, and 10 bases lay outside the gene matches. The CDR3 loop spans 15 amino acids. Looked up from germline, CDR1 is MNHNY and CDR2 is SVGAGI (reference sequence). The CDR3 nucleotides are TGTGCCAGCAGAAACACAGGGGAGAAGTATCAGCCCCAGCATTTT. Encoded protein: CASRNTGEKYQPQHF.

This clone was detected ten times or more. This rearrangement joins TRBV3-1 (or the pseudogene TRBV3-2) to TRBJ1-2; D is perhaps TRBD1 (5 bases). This CDR3 region has 14 residues. Germline CDR1 and CDR2: LGHDT and YNNKEL (reference sequence). V lost 1 base to trimming and J lost 2 bases, with 8 bases between them. CDR3 amino acids: CASSQGRGNYGYTF. The CDR3, as DNA: TGTGCCAGCAGCCAAGGACGGGGGAACTATGGCTACACCTTC.

V usage is TRBV7-2 and J usage is TRBJ2-7; D gene unclear. V lost 2 bases, J lost 0 bases, and 8 bases lay in between. The CDR3 has 14 residues. Germline loops: CDR1 SGHTA, CDR2 FQGNSA. DNA for the CDR3: TGTGCCAGCAGCTTACCAGGTCTCTCCTACGAGCAGTACTTC. This codes for CASSLPGLSYEQYF. Supplemented by reference TRBV7-2 and TRBJ2-7, the full variable domain reads GAGVSQSPSNKVTEKGKDVELRCDPISGHTALYWYRQSLGQGLEFLIYFQGNSAPDKSGLPSDRFSAERTGGSVSTLTIQRTQQEDSAVYLCASSLPGLSYEQYFGPGTRLTVT.

The chain joins TRBV3-1 (or the pseudogene TRBV3-2) to TRBJ2-3; a possible D gene is TRBD2 (5 bases). Germline values: CDR1 LGHDT, CDR2 YNNKEL (reference sequence). The CDR3 consists of 15 residues. Between the trimmed V and J ends, which lost 4 bases and 0 bases, there was a span of 11 bases. In DNA form, the CDR3 reads TGTGCCAGCAGCCGCGAGGGAGCCAGCACAGATACGCAGTATTTT. Protein: CASSREGASTDTQYF.

The chain has TRBV6-5 and TRBJ2-1, with 12 positions matching TRBD2. The V gene's germline CDR1 is MNHEY and CDR2 SVGAGI. The ends lost 6 bases at V and 3 bases at J; junction bases unmatched: 3. This CDR3 is built from 15 residues. The DNA of the CDR3 is TGTGCCAGCAGCCAGACTAGCGGGGGCTACAATGAGCAGTTCTTC. Translating it yields CASSQTSGGYNEQFF.

This rearrangement joins TRBV6-6 to TRBJ2-7; D possibly corresponds to TRBD1 (5 bases). The germline V and J ends were trimmed by 7 bases and 1 base, with 17 bases remaining between them. Germline CDR1 and CDR2: MNHNY and SVGAGI (reference sequence). The CDR3 has 15 residues. CDR3 region: CASTLDSWGSYEQYF. CDR3 in DNA: TGTGCCAGCACTTTAGACAGTTGGGGATCCTACGAGCAGTACTTC.

The rearrangement joins TRBV4-2 to TRBJ2-1, with 11 bases aligning to TRBD2. Per the germline V gene, CDR1 is LGHNA and CDR2 is YNFKEQ. The CDR3 covers 16 residues. Trimming at V came to 2 bases and at J to 4 bases, leaving 4 bases not matched to a gene. The DNA for the CDR3 is TGTGCCAGCAGCCAAACTAGCGGGGGAACATACAATGAGCAGTTCTTC. It codes for CASSQTSGGTYNEQFF.

The rearrangement links TRBV6-4 to TRBJ2-7, with a weak D call TRBD1 (5 bases). Germline lookup yields CDR1 MRHNA and CDR2 SNTAGT. V shed 3 bases and J shed 6 bases, with 18 bases lying between them. CDR3 length equals 15 residues. DNA of the CDR3: TGTGCCAGCAGTGAGGGTCGGGCAGGGATTTGCGAGCAGTACTTC. This encodes CASSEGRAGICEQYF.

The chain has TRBV19 and TRBJ2-7; TRBD1 aligns across 7 bases. CDR3 size: 13 residues. Germline loops: CDR1 LNHDA, CDR2 SQIVND (reference sequence). V gave up 9 bases and J gave up 4 bases; unmatched junction bases: 9. DNA for the CDR3: TGTGCCAGCACGGGACAGATGGGGTACGAGCAGTACTTC. It translates to CASTGQMGYEQYF. Complete variable domain (other parts from reference TRBV19 and TRBJ2-7): DGGITQSPKYLFRKEGQNVTLSCEQNLNHDAMYWYRQDPGQGLRLIYYSQIVNDFQKGDIAEGYSVSREKKESFPLTVTSAQKNPTAFYLCASTGQMGYEQYFGPGTRLTVT.

The gene calls are TRBV19 and TRBJ1-6; possibly TRBD1 for D (5 bases). Germline CDR1 is LNHDA and CDR2 is SQIVND (reference sequence). The V end was cut by 3 bases, the J end by 3 bases, with 6 bases between. CDR3 length: 14 amino acids. In nucleotides, the CDR3 is TGTGCCAGTAGTATTACAGGCTATAATTCACCCCTCCACTTT. This gives the protein CASSITGYNSPLHF.